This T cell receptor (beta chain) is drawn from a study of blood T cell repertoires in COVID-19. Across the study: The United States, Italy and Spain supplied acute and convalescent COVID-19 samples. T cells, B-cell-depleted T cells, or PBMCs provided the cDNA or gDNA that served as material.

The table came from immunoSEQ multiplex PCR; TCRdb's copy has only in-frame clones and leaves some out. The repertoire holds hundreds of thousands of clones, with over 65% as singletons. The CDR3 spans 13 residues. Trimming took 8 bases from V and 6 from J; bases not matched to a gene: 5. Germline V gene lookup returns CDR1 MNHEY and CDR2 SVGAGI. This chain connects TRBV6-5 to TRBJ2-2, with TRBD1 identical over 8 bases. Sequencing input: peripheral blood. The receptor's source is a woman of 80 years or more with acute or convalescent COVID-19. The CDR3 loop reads CASRQGASGELFF. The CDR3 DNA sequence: TGTGCCAGCCGGCAGGGGGCCTCCGGGGAGCTGTTTTTT.